These T cell receptor beta chains were read from a single sample in a study of OX40 agonist ivuxolimab in advanced cancers. Assay: immunoSEQ multiplex PCR; the TCRdb copy retains only in-frame clones and omits some. In the table there are tens of thousands of clones, around 91% of which are singletons. The material sequenced was CD4+ or CD8+ T cells sorted from blood, taken in a trial of the OX40 agonist ivuxolimab. These receptors came from an adult with an advanced solid tumor such as melanoma, head and neck, liver or kidney cancer. CDR3s include the opening cysteine and the closing phenylalanine or tryptophan. The D gene is left open where the match is weak. Size tells how often a clone was seen (once, few, many) or the class of an expanded clone, and some rows leave it out.

V	D	length	J	size	DNA	CDR3
TRBV7-9	-	14	TRBJ2-7	-	TGTGCCAGCAGCTTAGGGGGGATCTCCTACGAGCAGTACTTC	CASSLGGISYEQYF
TRBV27	TRBD1	13	TRBJ2-4	-	TGTGCCAGCACCTCCGGGACAGGGGGCATTCAGTACTTC	CASTSGTGGIQYF
TRBV19	-	13	TRBJ2-2	once	TGTGCCAGTACCTCATGGGGGACCGGGGAGCTGTTTTTT	CASTSWGTGELFF
TRBV2	-	14	TRBJ2-7	-	TGTGCCAGCAGTGAAGCAGGGAGCTCCTACGAGCAGTACTTC	CASSEAGSSYEQYF
TRBV5-4	-	17	TRBJ2-3	-	TGTGCCAGCAGCCCTCAGGGGGGGGCGGGACCCACAGATACGCAGTATTTT	CASSPQGGAGPTDTQYF
TRBV9	-	14	TRBJ2-7	-	TGTGCCAGCAGTGAAGGGGACTTGCCATACGAGCAGTACTTC	CASSEGDLPYEQYF
TRBV7-9	TRBD2	16	TRBJ2-7	once	TGTGCCAGCAGCTTAAAGACTAGCGGGAGCTCCTACGAGCAGTACTTC	CASSLKTSGSSYEQYF
TRBV6-6	-	13	TRBJ2-3	-	TGTGCCAGCAGTTACGCCTGGATGGATACGCAGTATTTT	CASSYAWMDTQYF
TRBV28	-	13	TRBJ1-2	-	TGTGCCAGCAGTTTAGGCGGGTTATATGGCTACACCTTC	CASSLGGLYGYTF
TRBV9	-	13	TRBJ2-7	-	TGTGCCAGCAGCCCCGACAGTTCCTACGAGCAGTACTTC	CASSPDSSYEQYF
TRBV15	-	12	TRBJ2-3	few	TGTGCCACCAGCCTCGTAGTAGATACGCAGTATTTT	CATSLVVDTQYF
TRBV7-9	-	13	TRBJ1-2	-	TGTGCCAGCAGCTACGCAGACAACTATGGCTACACCTTC	CASSYADNYGYTF
TRBV30	-	12	TRBJ2-3	-	TGTGCCTGGAGTTTGGGCACAGATACGCAGTATTTT	CAWSLGTDTQYF
TRBV27	-	14	TRBJ2-7	-	TGTGCCAGCAGTTTACTCCCCGCGGCCTACGAGCAGTACTTC	CASSLLPAAYEQYF
TRBV13	-	14	TRBJ2-1	once	TGTGCCAGCAGCTTAGGGGGACATGTAGATGAGCAGTTCTTC	CASSLGGHVDEQFF
TRBV28	TRBD1	16	TRBJ1-4	-	TGTGCCAGCAGTCTATGGGGGACAGGGACTAATGAAAAACTGTTTTTT	CASSLWGTGTNEKLFF
TRBV15	-	15	TRBJ1-2	-	TGTGCCACCAGCACAGGGCAGGGCCCTAACTATGGCTACACCTTC	CATSTGQGPNYGYTF
TRBV28	-	14	TRBJ1-4	-	TGTGCCAGCAGTTTGACATTTTCTAATGAAAAACTGTTTTTT	CASSLTFSNEKLFF
TRBV30	-	16	TRBJ1-5	-	TGTGCCTGGAGTGTCGGAAGCCCGATCGGCAATCAGCCCCAGCATTTT	CAWSVGSPIGNQPQHF
TRBV19	-	15	TRBJ1-6	-	TGTGCCAGTAAAGTTGCCGGAGCCTATAATTCACCCCTCCACTTT	CASKVAGAYNSPLHF
TRBV28	-	11	TRBJ2-5	-	TGTGCCAGCAGCCCCGGGGAGACCCAGTACTTC	CASSPGETQYF
TRBV11-2	-	15	TRBJ1-5	-	TGTGCCAGCAGCTTAGATCGGGGGAGCAATCAGCCCCAGCATTTT	CASSLDRGSNQPQHF
TRBV4-3	-	15	TRBJ1-4	-	TGCGCCAGCAGCCCCCGCCGGCAGGTTCCTGAAAAACTGTTTTTT	CASSPRRQVPEKLFF
TRBV7-6	-	12	TRBJ2-7	-	TGTGCCAGCAGCAACGGACGAATCGAGCAGTACTTC	CASSNGRIEQYF
TRBV5-5	-	16	TRBJ1-6	once	TGTGCCAGCAGCTTGGATTGGGGGACATTTAATTCACCCCTCCACTTT	CASSLDWGTFNSPLHF
TRBV5-3	TRBD2	18	TRBJ2-7	-	TGTGCCAGAAGCTTCCCGGGACTAGCGAAGGGGCATAACTACGAGCAGTACTTC	CARSFPGLAKGHNYEQYF
TRBV4-3	TRBD2	17	TRBJ2-7	-	TGCGCCAGCAGCCAAGATCTTTTATTAGCTAGCGGCTACGAGCAGTACTTC	CASSQDLLLASGYEQYF
TRBV5-4	-	12	TRBJ2-2	-	TGTGCCAGCAGCTGGGAAACCGGGGAGCTGTTTTTT	CASSWETGELFF
TRBV30	-	14	TRBJ1-2	-	TGTGCCTCCTCCAAGGACACACGAGGCTATGGCTACACCTTC	CASSKDTRGYGYTF
TRBV9	-	14	TRBJ2-2	-	TGTGCCAGCACCGTGGGGGGAGGCACCGGGGAGCTGTTTTTT	CASTVGGGTGELFF
TRBV7-9	-	13	TRBJ2-5	-	TGTGCCAGCAGCTCAGGGTACCAAGAGACCCAGTACTTC	CASSSGYQETQYF
TRBV27	-	15	TRBJ1-1	-	TGTGCCAGCAGTTTATCGGGCCAAATGAACACTGAAGCTTTCTTT	CASSLSGQMNTEAFF
TRBV11-2	-	13	TRBJ2-1	-	TGTGCCAGCGGGGGTAGCTCCTACAATGAGCAGTTCTTC	CASGGSSYNEQFF
TRBV6-6	-	15	TRBJ2-7	-	TGTGCCAGCAGTTACTCGATTTATGAGGGATACGAGCAGTACTTC	CASSYSIYEGYEQYF
TRBV5-4	TRBD2	11	TRBJ2-1	-	TGTGCCAGCAGCTGGGGGGGTGAGCAGTTCTTC	CASSWGGEQFF
TRBV5-4	-	14	TRBJ2-7	-	TGTGCCAGCAGTTATGGGGCAGGGACCTACGAGCAGTACTTC	CASSYGAGTYEQYF
TRBV9	TRBD1	17	TRBJ2-7	-	TGTGCCAGCAGCGACCCACTAGGGGGACAGGGGATCGACGAGCAGTACTTC	CASSDPLGGQGIDEQYF
TRBV10-3	TRBD1	18	TRBJ2-6	-	TGTGCCATCAGCGAGGGGGCGACCCTTTCGTCTGGGGCCAACGTCCTGACTTTC	CAISEGATLSSGANVLTF
TRBV5-8	TRBD2	15	TRBJ2-1	-	TGTGCCAGCAGCTTCAACCTAGCGGGGTGGGGTGAGCAGTTCTTC	CASSFNLAGWGEQFF
TRBV30	TRBD1	14	TRBJ2-7	-	TGTGCCTGGAGTCCGGGACAGGGGAGTTGGGAGCAGTACTTC	CAWSPGQGSWEQYF
TRBV27	-	13	TRBJ1-1	few	TGTGCCAGCAGTCTACAGGGAAACACTGAAGCTTTCTTT	CASSLQGNTEAFF
TRBV9	-	12	TRBJ1-6	once	TGTGCCAGCTCGGAAAATAATTCACCCCTCCACTTT	CASSENNSPLHF
TRBV2	-	14	TRBJ2-7	-	TGTGCCAGCAGCCAGGGGACGCTCTCCTACGAGCAGTACTTC	CASSQGTLSYEQYF
TRBV7-9	-	13	TRBJ2-7	-	TGTGCCAGCAGCACAGAACAGACCTACGAGCAGTACTTC	CASSTEQTYEQYF